This TCR beta chain was sequenced for a study of T cell responses to AZD1222 COVID-19 vaccine. Clones were sequenced by immunoSEQ multiplex PCR, and TCRdb holds only the in-frame ones, with some missing. The table records approximately 90,000 clones, 85% to 90% of them present only once. The V gene lost 4 bases and the J gene lost 3 bases, with 12 bases spanning the gap. This CDR3 has 15 amino acids. The germline V gene encodes CDR1 LGHDT and CDR2 YNNKEL (reference sequence). This sequence originates from an adult in good health. V gene TRBV3-1 (or the pseudogene TRBV3-2) combines with J gene TRBJ1-4; D not certain. The specimen comprised peripheral blood, sampled on day 0 of AZD1222 vaccination. The CDR3 nucleotides are TGTGCCAGCAGCCCTGCAGGCGGAGCTAATGAAAAACTGTTTTTT. Its translation is CASSPAGGANEKLFF.